This T cell receptor beta chain appears in the sequencing data of a study of identifying expanded T cells in peripheral blood. Study observations and caveats: Two-week clone count variance significantly increased as total template count grew.

V was cut by 3 bases and J by 10 bases, with 18 bases left in between. The CDR3 spans 15 residues. Germline V gene data show CDR1 as LNHDA and CDR2 as SQIVND (reference sequence). This clone was detected once. Its antigen remains unknown. This table comes from immunoSEQ multiplex PCR, and its TCRdb copy is limited to in-frame clones, with some not included. This table holds roughly 63,000 clones, over 80% found once. No infections or other immune events were documented during collection. Sequences were obtained from blood. This sequence joins TRBV19 and TRBJ1-4; TRBD1 might be the D (5 bases). The TCR comes from a person between 18 and 75 years old in good health. The CDR3, as DNA: TGTGCCAGTAGTATGTCCGGGACGGGACCGACAAAACTGTTTTTT. Its translation: CASSMSGTGPTKLFF.